This TCR beta chain appears in the sequencing data of a study of ipilimumab plus nivolumab after autologous stem cell transplantation. V dropped 0 bases and J dropped 11 bases, with 7 bases sitting between them. The CDR3 sequence is 12 residues long. Looked up from germline, CDR1 is LNHNV and CDR2 is YYDKDF (reference sequence). Only in-frame clones appear in the TCRdb table, and some are missing; sequencing was by immunoSEQ multiplex PCR. The sample shows about 16,000 clones, around 81% of them seen only once. Dosing: nivolumab 3 mg/kg IV, weeks 1, 4, 7, 10, then every two weeks to week 26. Sequenced material: PBMCs, taken in a trial of ipilimumab plus nivolumab as post-transplant consolidation. This clonotype was sampled from a male donor with diffuse large B-cell lymphoma. V and J are TRBV15 and TRBJ1-4; unclear D gene. The CDR3 DNA sequence: TGTGCCACCAGCAGAGATTCGGTGAAACTGTTTTTT. Its protein is CATSRDSVKLFF. The full variable domain, completed using reference TRBV15 and TRBJ1-4, is DAMVIQNPRYQVTQFGKPVTLSCSQTLNHNVMYWYQQKSSQAPKLLFHYYDKDFNNEADTPDNFQSRRPNTSFCFLDIRSPGLGDTAMYLCATSRDSVKLFFGSGTQLSVL.